This T cell receptor (beta chain) was obtained from a study of identical twins. This clonotype has a handful of counts. TCRdb processed the 5' RACE reads anew with MiXCR; each CDR3 protein has one entry. The repertoire holds about 470,000 distinct CDR3 sequences, with approximately 24% as singletons. The length of the CDR3 is 11 residues. Trimming cost V 5 bases and J 5 bases, with 8 bases left between them. Looked up from germline, CDR1 is DFQATT and CDR2 is SNEGSKA (reference sequence). The same specimen was also included in a second study, on T cells expressing NK-cell markers.

The genes are TRBV20-1 and TRBJ2-3; possible D gene TRBD1, 5 bases. The receptor was derived from a young woman in good health. Sample: CD4+ T cells sorted from blood. CDR3 protein: CSASQGDTQYF. CDR3 in DNA: TGCAGTGCTTCCCAGGGAGATACGCAGTATTTT.